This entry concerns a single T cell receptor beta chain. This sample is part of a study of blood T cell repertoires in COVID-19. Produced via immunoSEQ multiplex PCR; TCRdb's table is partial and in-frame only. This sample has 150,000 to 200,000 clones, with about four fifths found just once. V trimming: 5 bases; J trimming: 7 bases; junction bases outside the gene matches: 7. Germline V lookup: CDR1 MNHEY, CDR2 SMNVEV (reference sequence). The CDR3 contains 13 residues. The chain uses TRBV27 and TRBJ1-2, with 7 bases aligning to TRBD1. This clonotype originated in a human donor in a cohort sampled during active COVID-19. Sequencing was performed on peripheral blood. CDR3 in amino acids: CASSDRVLGGYTF. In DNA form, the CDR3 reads TGTGCCAGCAGTGACAGGGTGTTGGGTGGCTACACCTTC.